The clone carrying this T cell receptor beta chain came up a few times. Its antigen remains unidentified. This sample is part of a study of post-analysis software for immune sequencing data. Study-level information: The disease courses spanned relapsing-remitting, secondary progressive and progressive-relapsing forms of multiple sclerosis. Study-wide results and limits: Controls had significantly higher normalized Chao1 diversity than multiple sclerosis patients. Patients used roughly five TRBV segments, including TRBV5-6, TRBV5-1 and TRBV20-1, more often than controls.

Researchers reported that TCR beta cDNA libraries carried unique molecular identifiers. MiXCR was run by TCRdb on the PCR reads, yielding one entry per CDR3 protein. Of some 690,000 distinct CDR3 sequences listed, around 27% are singletons. In germline, CDR1 is MGHDK, CDR2 SYGVNS. With 3 bases removed from V and 7 bases from J, the gap between germline ends came to 21 bases. CDR3 length equals 17 residues. Sequencing was performed on blood. The TCR comes from a girl between 5 and 17 years old with multiple sclerosis. The chain is built from TRBV25-1 and TRBJ2-2; D is possibly TRBD1 (7 bases). CDR3 region: CASSDNWEDRPIGELFF. In DNA form, the CDR3 reads TGTGCCAGCAGTGACAATTGGGAGGACAGGCCCATCGGGGAGCTGTTTTTT.